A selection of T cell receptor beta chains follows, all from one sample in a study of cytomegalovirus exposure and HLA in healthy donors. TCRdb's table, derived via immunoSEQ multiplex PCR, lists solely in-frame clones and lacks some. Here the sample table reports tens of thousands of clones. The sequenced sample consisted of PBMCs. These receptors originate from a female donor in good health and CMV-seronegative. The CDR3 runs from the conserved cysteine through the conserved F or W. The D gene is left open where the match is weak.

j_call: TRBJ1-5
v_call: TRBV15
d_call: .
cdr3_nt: TGTGCCACCAGCAGAGAGAGAGGTAGCAATCAGCCCCAGCATTTT
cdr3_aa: CATSRERGSNQPQHF

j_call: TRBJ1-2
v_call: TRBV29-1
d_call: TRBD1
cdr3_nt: TGCAGCGTTGACCTCCCGGGACAGGCGTATGGCTACACCTTC
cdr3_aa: CSVDLPGQAYGYTF

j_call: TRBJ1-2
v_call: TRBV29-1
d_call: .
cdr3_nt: TGCAGCGGATCACAGGGTTCCTTTCCCTATGGCTACACCTTC
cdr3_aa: CSGSQGSFPYGYTF

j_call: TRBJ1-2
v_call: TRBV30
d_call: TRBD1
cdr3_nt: TGTGCCTGGGGATCCGGGACAGGGGGCTATGGCTACACCTTC
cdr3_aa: CAWGSGTGGYGYTF

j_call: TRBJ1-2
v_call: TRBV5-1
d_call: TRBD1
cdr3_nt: TGCGCCAGCAGCTTGCGCGGACAGGGGCATGGCTACACCTTC
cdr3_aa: CASSLRGQGHGYTF

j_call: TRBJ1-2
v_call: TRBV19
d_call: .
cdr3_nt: TGTGCCAGTAGTATCGCAGGCCTCACTCATGGCTACACCTTC
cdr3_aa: CASSIAGLTHGYTF

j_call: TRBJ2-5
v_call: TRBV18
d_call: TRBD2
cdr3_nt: TGTGCCAGCTCACTAGCGGGGGCTGAGACCCAGTACTTC
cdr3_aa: CASSLAGAETQYF

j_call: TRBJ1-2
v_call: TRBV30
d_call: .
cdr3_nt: TGTGCCTGGAGTCCCTCAGCTAACTATGGCTACACCTTC
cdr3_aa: CAWSPSANYGYTF

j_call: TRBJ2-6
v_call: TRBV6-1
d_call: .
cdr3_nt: TGTGCCAGCAGTGATGTCGGGCCAGGGTATGCTGGGGCCAACGTCCTGACTTTC
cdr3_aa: CASSDVGPGYAGANVLTF

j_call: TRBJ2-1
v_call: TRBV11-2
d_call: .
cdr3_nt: TGTGCCAGCAGCCCACGAGCCACCGATGAGCAGTTCTTC
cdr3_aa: CASSPRATDEQFF

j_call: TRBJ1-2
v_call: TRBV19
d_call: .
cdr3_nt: TGTGCCAGTAGTATAGGGACAGCCCACTATGGCGAAACCTTC
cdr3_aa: CASSIGTAHYGETF

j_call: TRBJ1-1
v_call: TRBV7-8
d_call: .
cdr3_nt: TGTGCCAGCAGCTTAGTCCAGGGGAACACTGAAGCTTTCTTT
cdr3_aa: CASSLVQGNTEAFF

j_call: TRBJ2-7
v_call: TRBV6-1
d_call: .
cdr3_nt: TGTGCCAGCAGCCGGGGATTACCACCCTACGAGCAGTACTTC
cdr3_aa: CASSRGLPPYEQYF

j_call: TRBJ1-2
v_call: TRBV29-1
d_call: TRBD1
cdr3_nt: TGCAGCGTTACGACAGGGGGCGCATCGGTTAACTATGGCTACACCTTC
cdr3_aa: CSVTTGGASVNYGYTF

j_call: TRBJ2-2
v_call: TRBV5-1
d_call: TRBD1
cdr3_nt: TGCGCCAGCAGCAAAGACAGGGCGGGCACCGGGGAGCTGTTTTTT
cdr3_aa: CASSKDRAGTGELFF

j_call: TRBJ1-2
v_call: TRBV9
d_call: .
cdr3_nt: TGTGCCAGCAGCGTAGATCCAAACTATGGCTACACCTTC
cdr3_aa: CASSVDPNYGYTF

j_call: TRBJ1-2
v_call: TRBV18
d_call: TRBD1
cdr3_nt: TGTGCCAGCTCATCAATCGGACAGGGGGCTGATGGCTACACCTTC
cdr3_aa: CASSSIGQGADGYTF

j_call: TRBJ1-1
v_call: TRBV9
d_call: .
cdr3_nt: TGTGCCAGCAGCGTAGAGGGGGTACGTGGCACTGAAGCTTTCTTT
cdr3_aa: CASSVEGVRGTEAFF

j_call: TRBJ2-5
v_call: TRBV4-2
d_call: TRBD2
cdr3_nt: TGTGCCAGCAGCCAAGTAGCGGGGGGCCGAGGAGAGACCCAGTACTTC
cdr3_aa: CASSQVAGGRGETQYF

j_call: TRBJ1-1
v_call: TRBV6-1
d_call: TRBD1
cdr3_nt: TGTGCCAGCAGTCAACAGGGGGTGGCTGAAGCTTTCTTT
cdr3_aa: CASSQQGVAEAFF

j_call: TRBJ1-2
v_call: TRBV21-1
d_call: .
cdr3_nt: TGTGCCAGCAGCAAAACGGGACAACTGATTAACTACACCTTC
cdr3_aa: CASSKTGQLINYTF

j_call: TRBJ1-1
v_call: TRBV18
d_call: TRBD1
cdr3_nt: TGTGCCAGCTCACCTACCGTCGAACCCGGGACAGGGAACGAAGCTTTCTTT
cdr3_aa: CASSPTVEPGTGNEAFF

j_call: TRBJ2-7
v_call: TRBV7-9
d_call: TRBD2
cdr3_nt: TGTGCCAGCAGCTTAGGACTAGCGGGAGTCGACGAGCAGTACTTC
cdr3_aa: CASSLGLAGVDEQYF

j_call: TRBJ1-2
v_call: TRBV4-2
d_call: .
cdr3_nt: TGTGCCAGCAGCCATACGGAGGGTTCTAACTATGGCTACACCTTC
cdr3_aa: CASSHTEGSNYGYTF

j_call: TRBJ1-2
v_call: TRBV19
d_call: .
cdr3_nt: TGTGCCAGCTCAGGACAGATGAACTATGGCTACACCTTC
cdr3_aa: CASSGQMNYGYTF

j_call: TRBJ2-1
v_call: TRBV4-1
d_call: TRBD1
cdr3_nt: TGCGCCAGCAGCCCCGACAGGGCGTCCTACAATGAGCAGTTCTTC
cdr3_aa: CASSPDRASYNEQFF

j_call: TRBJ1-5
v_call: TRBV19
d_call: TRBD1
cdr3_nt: TGTGCCAGTAGTACACAGGGGTCTAATCAGCCCCAGCATTTT
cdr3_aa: CASSTQGSNQPQHF

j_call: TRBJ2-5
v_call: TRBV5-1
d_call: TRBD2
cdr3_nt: TGCGCCAGCAGCTGGACTAGCGGGAGTTCCACCGGACAAGAGACCCAGTACTTC
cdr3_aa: CASSWTSGSSTGQETQYF

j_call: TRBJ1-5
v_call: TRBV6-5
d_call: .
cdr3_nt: TGTGCCAGCAGTTACGGGGGGGCGGATAGCAATCAGCCCCAGCATTTT
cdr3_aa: CASSYGGADSNQPQHF

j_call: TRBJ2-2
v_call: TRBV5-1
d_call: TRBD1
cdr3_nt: TGCGCCAGCAGCCCGGGGACAGGGGACACCGGGGAGCTGTTTTTT
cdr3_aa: CASSPGTGDTGELFF

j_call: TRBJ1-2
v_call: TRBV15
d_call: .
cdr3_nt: TGTGCCACCAGCAGAGATCTCCCCCTGACAGCCACATATGGCTACACCTTC
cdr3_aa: CATSRDLPLTATYGYTF

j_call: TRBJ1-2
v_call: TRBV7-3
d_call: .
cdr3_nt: TGTGCCAGCAGCTCTAGGGAGGACTATGGCTACACCTTC
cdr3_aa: CASSSREDYGYTF

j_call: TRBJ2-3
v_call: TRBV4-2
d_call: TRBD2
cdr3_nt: TGTGCCAGCAGCCAAGTGGAGCGGGGGGGCCGGGATACGCAGTATTTT
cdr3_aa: CASSQVERGGRDTQYF

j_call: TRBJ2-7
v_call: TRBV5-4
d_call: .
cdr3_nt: TGTGCCAGCGCGAGGACAGAACTTCCCTACGAGCAGTACTTC
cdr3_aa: CASARTELPYEQYF

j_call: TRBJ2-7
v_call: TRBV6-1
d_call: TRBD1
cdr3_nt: TGTGCCAGCAACCGACAGGGGCTACCCTACGAGCAGTACTTC
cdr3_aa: CASNRQGLPYEQYF

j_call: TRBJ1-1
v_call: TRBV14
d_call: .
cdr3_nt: TGTGCCAGCAGCCAAGTTCTCCCTCAGGGGAACACTGAAGCTTTCTTT
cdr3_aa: CASSQVLPQGNTEAFF

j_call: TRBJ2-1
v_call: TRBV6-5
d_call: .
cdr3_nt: TGTGCCAGCAGTTTCCGGACTACCACGAATGAGCAGTTCTTC
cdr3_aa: CASSFRTTTNEQFF

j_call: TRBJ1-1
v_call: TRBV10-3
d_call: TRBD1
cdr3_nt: TGTGCCATCAGTGAGTCGAACAGGGGGAAGAACACTGAAGCTTTCTTT
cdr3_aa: CAISESNRGKNTEAFF

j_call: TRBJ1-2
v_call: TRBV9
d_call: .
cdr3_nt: TGTGCCAGCAGCGTAGGGGCAGGGATTGGCTACACCTTC
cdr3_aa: CASSVGAGIGYTF

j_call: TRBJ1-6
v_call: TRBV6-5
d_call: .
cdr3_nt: TGTGCCAGCACCCCGGGGTCCTATAATTCACCCCTCCACTTT
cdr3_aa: CASTPGSYNSPLHF

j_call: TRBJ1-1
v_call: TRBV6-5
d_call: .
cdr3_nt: TGTGCCAGCAGTTACACAGCCACCCCGAACACTGAAGCTTTCTTT
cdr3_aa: CASSYTATPNTEAFF

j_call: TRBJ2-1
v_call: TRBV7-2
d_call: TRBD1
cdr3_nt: TGTGCCAGCAGTTTACAGGGGGGTGAGCAGTTCTTC
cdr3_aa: CASSLQGGEQFF

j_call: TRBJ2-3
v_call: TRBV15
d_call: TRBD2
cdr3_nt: TGTGCCACCAGCAGAGGGACTAGCGGGAGGGCCGGAGGAGATACGCAGTATTTT
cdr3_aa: CATSRGTSGRAGGDTQYF

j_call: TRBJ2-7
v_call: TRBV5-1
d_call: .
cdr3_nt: TGCGCCAGCAGCTCGTATGGACTTTCCTACGAGCAGTACTTC
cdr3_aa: CASSSYGLSYEQYF

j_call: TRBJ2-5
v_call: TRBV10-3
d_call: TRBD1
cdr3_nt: TGTGCCGCACAGGGGGCTCGGGAGACCCAGTACTTC
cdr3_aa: CAAQGARETQYF

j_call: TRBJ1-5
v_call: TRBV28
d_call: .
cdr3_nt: TGTGCCAGTTATAGCAATCAGCCCCAGCATTTT
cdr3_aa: CASYSNQPQHF

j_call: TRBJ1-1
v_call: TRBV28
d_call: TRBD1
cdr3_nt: TGTGCCAGCAGTCGGGACAGGGACACTGAAGCTTTCTTT
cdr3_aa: CASSRDRDTEAFF

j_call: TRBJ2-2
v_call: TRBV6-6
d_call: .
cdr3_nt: TGTGCCAGCCGGTTGCGAGGGGAGCTGTTTTTT
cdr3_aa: CASRLRGELFF

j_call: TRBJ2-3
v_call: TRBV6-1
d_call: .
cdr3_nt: TGTGCCAGCAGTCTTCTAGGAGGCCGTACAGATACGCAGTATTTT
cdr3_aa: CASSLLGGRTDTQYF

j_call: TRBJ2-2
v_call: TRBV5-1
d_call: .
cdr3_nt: TGCGCCAGCAGGCAGGGCGTCCAGAACACCGGGGAGCTGTTTTTT
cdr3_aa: CASRQGVQNTGELFF

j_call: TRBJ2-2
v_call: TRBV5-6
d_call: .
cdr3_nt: TGTGCCAGCACCAGATTGGGGGGTCTAAATTCCGGGGAGCTGTTTTTT
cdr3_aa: CASTRLGGLNSGELFF

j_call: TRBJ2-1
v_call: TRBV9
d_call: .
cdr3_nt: TGTGCCAGCAGCCTTACAGGGTTGGGATACAATGAGCAGTTCTTC
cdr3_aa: CASSLTGLGYNEQFF

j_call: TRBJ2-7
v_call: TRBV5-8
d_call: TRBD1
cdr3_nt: TGTGCCAGCGGAACTCGGGACAGCGCCTACGAGCAGTACTTC
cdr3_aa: CASGTRDSAYEQYF

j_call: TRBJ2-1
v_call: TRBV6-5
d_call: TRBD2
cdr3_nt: TGTGCCAGCAGTCCCCTTGCGGGGGGGCGTCATGAGCAGTTCTTC
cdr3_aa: CASSPLAGGRHEQFF